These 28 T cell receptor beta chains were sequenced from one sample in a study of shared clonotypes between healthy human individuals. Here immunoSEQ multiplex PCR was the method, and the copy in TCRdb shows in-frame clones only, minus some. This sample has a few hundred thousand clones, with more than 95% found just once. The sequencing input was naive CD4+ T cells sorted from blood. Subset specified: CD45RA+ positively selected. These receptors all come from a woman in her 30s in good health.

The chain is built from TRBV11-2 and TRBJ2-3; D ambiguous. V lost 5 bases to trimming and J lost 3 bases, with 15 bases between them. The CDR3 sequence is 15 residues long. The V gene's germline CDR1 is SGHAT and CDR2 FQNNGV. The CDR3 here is CASSPRLPRTDTQYF. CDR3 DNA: TGTGCCAGCAGCCCCCGCCTCCCCCGGACAGATACGCAGTATTTT. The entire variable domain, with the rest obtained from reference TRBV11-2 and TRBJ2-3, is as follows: EAGVAQSPRYKIIEKRQSVAFWCNPISGHATLYWYQQILGQGPKLLIQFQNNGVVDDSQLPKDRFSAERLKGVDSTLKIQPAKLEDSAVYLCASSPRLPRTDTQYFGPGTRLTVL.

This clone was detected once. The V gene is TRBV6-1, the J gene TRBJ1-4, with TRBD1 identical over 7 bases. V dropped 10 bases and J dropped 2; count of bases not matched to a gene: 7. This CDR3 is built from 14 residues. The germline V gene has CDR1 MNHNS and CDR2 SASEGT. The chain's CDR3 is CATNQGGTNEKLFF. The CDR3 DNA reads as TGTGCCACCAACCAGGGGGGGACTAATGAAAAACTGTTTTTT.

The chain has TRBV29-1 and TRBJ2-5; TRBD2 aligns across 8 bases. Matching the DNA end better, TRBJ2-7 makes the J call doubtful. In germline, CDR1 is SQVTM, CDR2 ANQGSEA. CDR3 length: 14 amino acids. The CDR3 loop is CSVVRLAGSYEQYF. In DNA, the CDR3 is TGCAGCGTTGTGAGGCTAGCGGGTTCCTACGAGCAGTACTTC.

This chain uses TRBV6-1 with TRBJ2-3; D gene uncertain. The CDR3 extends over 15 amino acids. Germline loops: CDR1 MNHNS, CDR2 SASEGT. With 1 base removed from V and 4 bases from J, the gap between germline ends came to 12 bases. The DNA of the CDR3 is TGTGCCAGCAGTGAAGTAGAAATTCAGGCAGATACGCAGTATTTT. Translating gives CASSEVEIQADTQYF.

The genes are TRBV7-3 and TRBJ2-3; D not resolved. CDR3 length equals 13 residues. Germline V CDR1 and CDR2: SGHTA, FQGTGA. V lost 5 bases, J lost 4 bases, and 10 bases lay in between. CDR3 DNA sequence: TGTGCCAGCAGCCACCTTCGAGCAGATACGCAGTATTTT. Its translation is CASSHLRADTQYF.

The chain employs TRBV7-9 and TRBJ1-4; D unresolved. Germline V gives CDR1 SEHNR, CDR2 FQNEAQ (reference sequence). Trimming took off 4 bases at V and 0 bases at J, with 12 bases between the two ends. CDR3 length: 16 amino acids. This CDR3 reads CASSSTDLTTNEKLFF. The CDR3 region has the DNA TGTGCCAGCAGCTCCACGGACCTAACAACTAATGAAAAACTGTTTTTT.

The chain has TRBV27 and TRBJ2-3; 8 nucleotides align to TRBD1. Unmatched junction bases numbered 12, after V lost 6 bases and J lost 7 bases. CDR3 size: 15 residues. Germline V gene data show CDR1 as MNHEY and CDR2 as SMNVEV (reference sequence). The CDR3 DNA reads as TGTGCCAGCAGCCCCAGGACAGGGAAGGCATATACGCAGTATTTT. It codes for CASSPRTGKAYTQYF.

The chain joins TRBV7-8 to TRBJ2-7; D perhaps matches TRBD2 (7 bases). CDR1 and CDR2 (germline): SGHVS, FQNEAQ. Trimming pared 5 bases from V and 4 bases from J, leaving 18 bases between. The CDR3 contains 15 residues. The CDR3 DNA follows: TGTGCCAGCAGCAATCAAGGGGGGGGATTATACGAGCAGTACTTC. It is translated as CASSNQGGGLYEQYF.

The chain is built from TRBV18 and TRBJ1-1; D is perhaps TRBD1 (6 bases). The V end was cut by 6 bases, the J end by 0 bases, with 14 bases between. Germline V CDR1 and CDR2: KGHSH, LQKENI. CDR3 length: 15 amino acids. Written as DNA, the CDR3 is TGTGCCAGCTCCAGGAGGACAGATTTGAACACTGAAGCTTTCTTT. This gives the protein CASSRRTDLNTEAFF. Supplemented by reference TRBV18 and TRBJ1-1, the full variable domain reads NAGVMQNPRHLVRRRGQEARLRCSPMKGHSHVYWYRQLPEEGLKFMVYLQKENIIDESGMPKERFSAEFPKEGPSILRIQQVVRGDSAAYFCASSRRTDLNTEAFFGQGTRLTVV.

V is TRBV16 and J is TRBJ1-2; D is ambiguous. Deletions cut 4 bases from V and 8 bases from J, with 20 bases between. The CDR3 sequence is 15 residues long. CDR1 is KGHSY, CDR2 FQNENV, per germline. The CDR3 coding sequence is TGTGCCAGCAGCCGCAGTCTGGACGTCAAACAAGGCTACACCTTC. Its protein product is CASSRSLDVKQGYTF. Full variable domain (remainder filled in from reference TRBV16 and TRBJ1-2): GEEVAQTPKHLVRGEGQKAKLYCAPIKGHSYVFWYQQVLKNEFKFLISFQNENVFDETGMPKERFSAKCLPNSPCSLEIQATKLEDSAVYFCASSRSLDVKQGYTFGSGTRLTVV.

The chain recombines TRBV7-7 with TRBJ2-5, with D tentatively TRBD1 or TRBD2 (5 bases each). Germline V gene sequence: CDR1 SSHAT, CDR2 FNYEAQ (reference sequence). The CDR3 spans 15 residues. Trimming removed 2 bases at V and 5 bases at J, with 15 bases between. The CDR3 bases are TGTGCCAGCAGCTTAAATTACGAATGGGGGGAGACCCAGTACTTC. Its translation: CASSLNYEWGETQYF.

CDR3 nucleotides: TGTGCCAGCAGTGAAGGGGGGACAGGGGGCAAAAAACTGTTTTTT. It is translated as CASSEGGTGGKKLFF. V gene TRBV6-1 combines with J gene TRBJ1-4; 12 nucleotides agree with TRBD1. CDR3 length: 15 amino acids. J lost 9 bases, V lost 1 base, and 3 bases had no gene match. Germline loops: CDR1 MNHNS, CDR2 SASEGT.

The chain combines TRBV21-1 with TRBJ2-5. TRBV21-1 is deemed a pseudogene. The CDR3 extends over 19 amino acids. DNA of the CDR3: TGTGCCAGCAAACGGGACAGCTTATACATCGGCGGGAGTGGAAAGACCCAGTACTTC. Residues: CASKRDSLYIGGSGKTQYF.

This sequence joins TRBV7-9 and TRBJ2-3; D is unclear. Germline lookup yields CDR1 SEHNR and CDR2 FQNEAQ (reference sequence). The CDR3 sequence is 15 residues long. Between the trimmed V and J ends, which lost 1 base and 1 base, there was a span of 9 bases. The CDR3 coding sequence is TGTGCCAGCAGCTTAGACCTTGACGGCACAGATACGCAGTATTTT. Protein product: CASSLDLDGTDTQYF. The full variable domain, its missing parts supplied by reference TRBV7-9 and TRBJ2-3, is DTGVSQNPRHKITKRGQNVTFRCDPISEHNRLYWYRQTLGQGPEFLTYFQNEAQLEKSRLLSDRFSAERPKGSFSTLEIQRTEQGDSAMYLCASSLDLDGTDTQYFGPGTRLTVL.

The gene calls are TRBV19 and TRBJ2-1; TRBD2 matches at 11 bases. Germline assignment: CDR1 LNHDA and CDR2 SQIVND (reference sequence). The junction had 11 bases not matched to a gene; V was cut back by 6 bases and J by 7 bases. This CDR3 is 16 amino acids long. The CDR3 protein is CASRQGLAGGLNEQFF. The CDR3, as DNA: TGTGCCAGTAGACAAGGGCTAGCGGGAGGCCTTAATGAGCAGTTCTTC. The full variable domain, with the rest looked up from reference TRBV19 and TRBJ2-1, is DGGITQSPKYLFRKEGQNVTLSCEQNLNHDAMYWYRQDPGQGLRLIYYSQIVNDFQKGDIAEGYSVSREKKESFPLTVTSAQKNPTAFYLCASRQGLAGGLNEQFFGPGTRLTVL.

CDR3: CASSPRLDTEAFF. CDR3 DNA: TGTGCCAGCAGTCCCCGGTTGGACACTGAAGCTTTCTTT. This chain uses TRBV27 with TRBJ1-1; D not resolved. In germline, CDR1 is MNHEY, CDR2 SMNVEV (reference sequence). V lost 5 bases and J lost 3, with 10 bases in between. CDR3 length equals 13 residues.

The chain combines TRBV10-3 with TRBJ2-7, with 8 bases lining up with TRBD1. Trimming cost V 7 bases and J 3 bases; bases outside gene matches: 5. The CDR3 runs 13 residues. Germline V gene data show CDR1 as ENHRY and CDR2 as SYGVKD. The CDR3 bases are TGTGCCATCAAAGATGGGACAGGCTACGAGCAGTACTTC. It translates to CAIKDGTGYEQYF.

The CDR3 sequence: CASSHPGSGRDREQFF. The CDR3 DNA follows: TGCGCCAGCAGCCATCCAGGCAGCGGGAGGGATCGGGAGCAGTTCTTC. This chain uses TRBV4-1 with TRBJ2-1; 10 positions agree with TRBD2. V gave up 3 bases and J gave up 10 bases; unmatched junction bases: 12. This CDR3 region has 16 residues. From germline, CDR1 is MGHRA and CDR2 YSYEKL.

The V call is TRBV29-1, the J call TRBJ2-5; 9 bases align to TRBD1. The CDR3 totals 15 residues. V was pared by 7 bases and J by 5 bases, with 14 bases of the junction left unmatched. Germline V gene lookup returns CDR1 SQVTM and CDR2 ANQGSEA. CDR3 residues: CSATPGGTGWETQYF. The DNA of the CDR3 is TGCAGCGCCACCCCAGGTGGGACAGGGTGGGAGACCCAGTACTTC.

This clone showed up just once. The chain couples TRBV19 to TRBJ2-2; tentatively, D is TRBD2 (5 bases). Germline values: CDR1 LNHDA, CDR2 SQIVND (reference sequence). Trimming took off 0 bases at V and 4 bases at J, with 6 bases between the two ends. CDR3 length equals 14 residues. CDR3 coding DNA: TGTGCCAGTAGTATAGAGGCGGGCACCGGGGAGCTGTTTTTT. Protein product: CASSIEAGTGELFF.

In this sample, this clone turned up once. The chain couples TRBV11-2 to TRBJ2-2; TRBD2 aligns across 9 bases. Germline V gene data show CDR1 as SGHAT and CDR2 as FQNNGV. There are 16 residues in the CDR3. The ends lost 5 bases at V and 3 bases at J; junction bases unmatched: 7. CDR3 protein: CASSPLAGADTGELFF. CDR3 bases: TGTGCCAGCAGCCCTTTAGCGGGAGCGGACACCGGGGAGCTGTTTTTT. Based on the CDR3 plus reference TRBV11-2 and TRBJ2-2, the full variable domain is EAGVAQSPRYKIIEKRQSVAFWCNPISGHATLYWYQQILGQGPKLLIQFQNNGVVDDSQLPKDRFSAERLKGVDSTLKIQPAKLEDSAVYLCASSPLAGADTGELFFGEGSRLTVL.

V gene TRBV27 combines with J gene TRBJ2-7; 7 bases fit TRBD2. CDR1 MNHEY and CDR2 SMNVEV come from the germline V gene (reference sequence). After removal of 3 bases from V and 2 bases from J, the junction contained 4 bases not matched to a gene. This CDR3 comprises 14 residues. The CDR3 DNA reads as TGTGCCAGCAGTTTTAGCGGGCGTGCCTACGAGCAGTACTTC. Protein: CASSFSGRAYEQYF.

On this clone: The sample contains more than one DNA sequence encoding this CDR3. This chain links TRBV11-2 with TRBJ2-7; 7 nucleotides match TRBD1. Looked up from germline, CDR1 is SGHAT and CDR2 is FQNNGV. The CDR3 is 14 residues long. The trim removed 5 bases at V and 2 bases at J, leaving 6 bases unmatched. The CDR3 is CASSLSTGPYEQYF. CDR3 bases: TGTGCCAGCAGCCTCTCGACAGGGCCCTACGAGCAGTACTTC.

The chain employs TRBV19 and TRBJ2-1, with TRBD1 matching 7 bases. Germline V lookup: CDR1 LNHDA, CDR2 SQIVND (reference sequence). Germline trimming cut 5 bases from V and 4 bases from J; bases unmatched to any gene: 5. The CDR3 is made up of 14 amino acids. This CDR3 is CASSRLGQYNEQFF. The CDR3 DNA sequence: TGTGCCAGTAGTCGGTTGGGACAGTACAATGAGCAGTTCTTC.

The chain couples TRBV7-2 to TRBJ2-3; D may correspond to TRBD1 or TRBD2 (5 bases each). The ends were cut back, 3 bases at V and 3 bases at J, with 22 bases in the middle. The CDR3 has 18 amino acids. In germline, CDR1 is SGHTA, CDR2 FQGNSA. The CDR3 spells CASSFPRGIFRRTDTQYF. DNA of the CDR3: TGTGCCAGCAGCTTTCCGAGGGGAATATTTCGTAGGACAGATACGCAGTATTTT.

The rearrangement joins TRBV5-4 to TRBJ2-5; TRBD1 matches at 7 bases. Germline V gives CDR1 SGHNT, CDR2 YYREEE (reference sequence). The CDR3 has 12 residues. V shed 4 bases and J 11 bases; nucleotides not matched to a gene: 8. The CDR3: CASSRDRAQQYF. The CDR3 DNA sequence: TGTGCCAGCAGCCGCGACAGGGCGCAGCAGTACTTC.

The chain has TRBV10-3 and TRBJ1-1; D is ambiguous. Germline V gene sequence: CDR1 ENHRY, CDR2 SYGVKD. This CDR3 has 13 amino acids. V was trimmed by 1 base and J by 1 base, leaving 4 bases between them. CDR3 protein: CAISEFENTEAFF. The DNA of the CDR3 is TGTGCCATCAGTGAGTTCGAGAACACTGAAGCTTTCTTT.

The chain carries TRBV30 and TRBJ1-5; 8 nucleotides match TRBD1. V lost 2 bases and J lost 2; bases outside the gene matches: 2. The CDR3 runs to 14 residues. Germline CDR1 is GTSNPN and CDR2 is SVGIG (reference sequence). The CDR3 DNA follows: TGTGCCTGGAGTTCAGGGGGCGGCAATCAGCCCCAGCATTTT. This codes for CAWSSGGGNQPQHF.